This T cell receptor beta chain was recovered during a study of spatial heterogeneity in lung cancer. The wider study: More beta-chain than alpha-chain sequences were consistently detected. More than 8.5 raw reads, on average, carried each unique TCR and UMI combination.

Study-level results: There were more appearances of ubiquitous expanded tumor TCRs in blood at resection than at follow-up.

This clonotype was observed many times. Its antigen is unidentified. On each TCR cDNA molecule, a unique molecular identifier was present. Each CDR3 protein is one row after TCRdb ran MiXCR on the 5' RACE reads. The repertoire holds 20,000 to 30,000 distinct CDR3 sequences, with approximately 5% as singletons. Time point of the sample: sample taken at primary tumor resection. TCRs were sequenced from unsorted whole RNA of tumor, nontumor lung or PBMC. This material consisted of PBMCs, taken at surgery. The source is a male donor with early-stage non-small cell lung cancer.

In DNA form, the CDR3 reads TGTGCCAGCAGCCCGAACTCTGGAAACACCATATATTTT. Its protein is CASSPNSGNTIYF. The V and J genes are TRBV7-2 and TRBJ1-3; D ambiguous. The CDR3 is made up of 13 amino acids. Per germline, CDR1 SGHTA and CDR2 FQGNSA. V was clipped by 5 bases and J by 0 bases, with 5 bases between them.